This entry lists 15 T cell receptor beta chains sequenced from one sample in a study of CD8 T cells in ankylosing spondylitis. Each CDR3 protein is one row after TCRdb ran MiXCR on the 5' RACE reads. The data hold 150,000 to 200,000 distinct CDR3 sequences, with roughly 18% observed a single time. Material for sequencing was blood, either unsorted or a sorted T cell fraction (not recorded which). The receptors derive from a male donor between 5 and 35 years old with ankylosing spondylitis or in good health (not recorded which).

This clonotype occurred many times. The gene calls are TRBV6-2 or TRBV6-3 and TRBJ2-4, with D perhaps being TRBD1 or TRBD2 (5 bases each). In germline, CDR1 is MNHEY, CDR2 SVGEGT. This CDR3 comprises 19 residues. V shed 6 bases and J shed 0 bases, with 24 bases lying between them. In DNA form, the CDR3 reads TGTGCCAGCAGCCCACCCGGGACGGTGAGGAGCCTAGCCAAAAACATTCAGTACTTC. Translation: CASSPPGTVRSLAKNIQYF.

This chain connects TRBV12-3 or TRBV12-4 to TRBJ2-3, with TRBD2 matching over 9 bases. J was trimmed by 1 base and V by 6 bases; bases with no gene match: 11. The CDR3 is made up of 17 amino acids. The CDR3 reads CASSLGLAGTRTDTQYF. Here the CDR3 DNA reads TGTGCCAGCAGCCTGGGCCTAGCGGGGACACGCACAGATACGCAGTATTTT.

CDR3 nucleotides: TGCAGTGCTAGAGAGGGTCCTCGGTGGGTTGAGCAGTTCTTC. It specifies CSAREGPRWVEQFF. The rearrangement links TRBV20-1 to TRBJ2-1; D gene ambiguous. This CDR3 is built from 14 residues. CDR1 is DFQATT, CDR2 SNEGSKA, per germline (reference sequence). Trimming removed 0 bases from V and 9 bases from J, with 15 bases in between.

This clonotype was counted at least ten times. The chain joins TRBV15 to TRBJ2-5, with 8 bases lining up with TRBD1. V lost 1 base, J lost 9 bases, and 10 bases stayed unmatched. The CDR3 spans 15 residues. CDR1 is LNHNV and CDR2 is YYDKDF in the germline V gene (reference sequence). The CDR3 nucleotides read TGTGCCACCAGCAGAGGGACAGGGTCGTTTGTGGCCCAGTACTTC. Translation: CATSRGTGSFVAQYF. Variable domain in full (rest from reference TRBV15 and TRBJ2-5): DAMVIQNPRYQVTQFGKPVTLSCSQTLNHNVMYWYQQKSSQAPKLLFHYYDKDFNNEADTPDNFQSRRPNTSFCFLDIRSPGLGDTAMYLCATSRGTGSFVAQYFGPGTRLLVL.

This clonotype appeared many times. This sequence joins TRBV3-1 and TRBJ2-3; 11 bases match TRBD2. The CDR3 length is 15 residues. Germline V gives CDR1 LGHDT, CDR2 YNNKEL (reference sequence). The trim removed 3 bases at V and 3 bases at J, leaving 2 bases unmatched. The CDR3 sequence is CASSHGTSGTDTQYF. The CDR3 region has the DNA TGTGCCAGCAGCCACGGGACTAGCGGAACAGATACGCAGTATTTT.

This clonotype was seen many times. The V call is TRBV12-3 or TRBV12-4, the J call TRBJ2-3, with 7 bases aligning to TRBD1. The J segment lost 1 base and the V segment lost 6 bases, leaving 4 bases of the junction unmatched. The CDR3 totals 14 residues. The CDR3 coding sequence is TGTGCCAGCAGAAAAACAGGGGGCACAGATACGCAGTATTTT. Its protein product is CASRKTGGTDTQYF.

This clonotype was counted ten times or more. The rearrangement uses TRBV20-1 and TRBJ2-3, with 7 bases lining up with TRBD2. The V gene's germline CDR1 is DFQATT and CDR2 SNEGSKA (reference sequence). The CDR3 covers 16 residues. Trimming at V came to 6 bases and at J to 2 bases, leaving 14 bases not matched to a gene. CDR3 nucleotide sequence: TGCAGTGCAACAGACGGAGGCCTAGCGGTCACAGATACGCAGTATTTT. The encoded protein is CSATDGGLAVTDTQYF.

This clonotype has a count of ten or more. V gene TRBV3-1 combines with J gene TRBJ1-5; D uncertain. Germline CDR1 is LGHDT and CDR2 is YNNKEL (reference sequence). Trimming left V 0 bases short and J 1 base short, with 7 bases between. The CDR3 totals 15 residues. The DNA of the CDR3 is TGTGCCAGCAGCCAAGAAGGAGTCAGCAATCAGCCCCAGCATTTT. Protein: CASSQEGVSNQPQHF. Filled out from reference TRBV3-1 and TRBJ1-5, the complete variable domain reads DTAVSQTPKYLVTQMGNDKSIKCEQNLGHDTMYWYKQDSKKFLKIMFSYNNKELIINETVPNRFSPKSPDKAHLNLHINSLELGDSAVYFCASSQEGVSNQPQHFGDGTRLSIL.

Ten or more counts support this clonotype. V is TRBV7-2 and J is TRBJ1-5; D is unclear. The length of the CDR3 is 14 residues. The germline CDR1 and CDR2 sequences are SGHTA and FQGNSA. Trimming took off 0 bases at V and 1 base at J, with 4 bases between the two ends. The CDR3 nucleotides read TGTGCCAGCAGCTTAGCGCGCAGCAATCAGCCCCAGCATTTT. Translated, it gives CASSLARSNQPQHF.

This clonotype has at least ten counts. J is TRBJ2-1 and V is TRBV7-6; the D gene is possibly TRBD1 (5 bases). V was clipped by 5 bases and J by 6 bases, with 11 bases between them. Per germline, CDR1 SGHVS and CDR2 FNYEAQ. This CDR3 has 13 residues. In DNA form, the CDR3 reads TGTGCCAGCAGCACGACAGAGCCCAATGAGCAGTTCTTC. Protein: CASSTTEPNEQFF.

The gene calls are TRBV20-1 and TRBJ2-3; D unresolved. Trimming shortened V by 3 bases and J by 14 bases, and 18 bases separated the two germline ends. In germline, CDR1 is DFQATT, CDR2 SNEGSKA (reference sequence). CDR3 length equals 12 residues. CDR3 region: CSASDDSTPVYF. DNA for the CDR3: TGCAGTGCTAGTGATGACTCTACCCCTGTGTATTTT.

In DNA, the CDR3 is TGTGCCACCAGTGATTGGGCTAGCGGGGAGTCCTACAATGAGCAGTTCTTC. Translated, it gives CATSDWASGESYNEQFF. This chain uses TRBV24-1 with TRBJ2-1; 9 nucleotides match TRBD2. The CDR3 consists of 17 residues. The junction had 5 bases not matched to a gene; V was cut back by 2 bases and J by 1 base. Germline V gene data show CDR1 as KGHDR and CDR2 as SFDVKD.

The table lists this clonotype with a few counts. The chain recombines TRBV10-3 with TRBJ2-6; possible D gene TRBD1, 5 bases. Germline V gives CDR1 ENHRY, CDR2 SYGVKD. The CDR3 consists of 16 residues. V was trimmed by 2 bases and J by 2 bases, leaving 10 bases between them. CDR3 region: CAISEVGRTGANVLTF. The CDR3 bases are TGTGCCATCAGTGAGGTGGGGCGGACTGGGGCCAACGTCCTGACTTTC.

The rearrangement joins TRBV7-2 to TRBJ1-1, with unresolved D. The germline CDR1 and CDR2 sequences are SGHTA and FQGNSA. The CDR3 runs 14 residues. V dropped 3 bases and J dropped 4 bases, with 12 bases sitting between them. The CDR3 DNA sequence: TGTGCCAGCAGCTTGACCGACCGTGGCACTGAAGCTTTCTTT. Translation gives CASSLTDRGTEAFF.

This chain uses TRBV29-1 with TRBJ1-4; TRBD1 might be the D (5 bases). The CDR3 is made up of 13 amino acids. Germline assignment: CDR1 SQVTM and CDR2 ANQGSEA. Trimming shortened V by 1 base and J by 8 bases, and 11 bases separated the two germline ends. CDR3 protein: CSVEGVTEEKLFF. The CDR3, as DNA: TGCAGCGTTGAAGGGGTGACAGAGGAAAAACTGTTTTTT.